This T cell receptor beta chain was captured by sequencing in a study of blood T cell repertoires in COVID-19. The germline CDR1 and CDR2 sequences are MGHRA and YSYEKL. The CDR3 length is 15 residues. The V gene lost 0 bases and the J gene lost 1 base, with 7 bases spanning the gap. Data came from immunoSEQ multiplex PCR; TCRdb stores just in-frame clones and leaves some out. The table shows roughly 290,000 clones, with approximately 91% occurring only once. This clonotype was obtained from a woman in her thirties or forties who had recovered from COVID-19. V usage is TRBV4-1 and J usage is TRBJ2-1; D gene uncertain. The sequenced material came from PBMCs or T cells enriched from blood (not recorded which). This CDR3 is CASSQDETSYNEQFF. DNA for the CDR3: TGCGCCAGCAGCCAAGATGAGACATCCTACAATGAGCAGTTCTTC.